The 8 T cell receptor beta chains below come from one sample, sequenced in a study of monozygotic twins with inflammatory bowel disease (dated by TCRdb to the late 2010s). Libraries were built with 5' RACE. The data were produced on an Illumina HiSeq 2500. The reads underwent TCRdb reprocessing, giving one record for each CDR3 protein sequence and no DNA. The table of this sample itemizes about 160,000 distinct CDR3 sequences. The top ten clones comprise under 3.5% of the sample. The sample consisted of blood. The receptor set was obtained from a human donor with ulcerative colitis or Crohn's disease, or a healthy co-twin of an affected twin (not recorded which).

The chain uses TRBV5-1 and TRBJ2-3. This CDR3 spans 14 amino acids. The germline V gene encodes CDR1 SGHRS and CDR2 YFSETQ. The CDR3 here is CASSLGPSQDTQYF.

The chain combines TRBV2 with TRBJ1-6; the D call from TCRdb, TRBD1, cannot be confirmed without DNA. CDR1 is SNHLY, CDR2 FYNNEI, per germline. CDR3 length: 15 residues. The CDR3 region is CASIPDRDGNSPLHF.

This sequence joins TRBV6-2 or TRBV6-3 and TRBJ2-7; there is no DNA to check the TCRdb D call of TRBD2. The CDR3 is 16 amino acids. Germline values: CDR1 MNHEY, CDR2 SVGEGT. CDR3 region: CASSFSPSGRAYEQYF.

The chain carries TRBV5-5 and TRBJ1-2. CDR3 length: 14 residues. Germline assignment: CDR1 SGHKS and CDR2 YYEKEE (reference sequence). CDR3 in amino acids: CASSVVGQEGGYTF.

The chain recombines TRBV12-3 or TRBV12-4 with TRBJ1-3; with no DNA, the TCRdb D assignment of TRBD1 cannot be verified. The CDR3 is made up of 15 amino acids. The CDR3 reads CASSLETAAGNTIYF.

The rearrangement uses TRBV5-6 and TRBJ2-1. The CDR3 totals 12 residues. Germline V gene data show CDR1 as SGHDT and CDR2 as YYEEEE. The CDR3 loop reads CASSLYGYEQFF.

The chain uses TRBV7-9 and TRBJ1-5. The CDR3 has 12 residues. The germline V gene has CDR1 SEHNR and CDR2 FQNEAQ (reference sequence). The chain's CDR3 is CASSLGYQPQHF.

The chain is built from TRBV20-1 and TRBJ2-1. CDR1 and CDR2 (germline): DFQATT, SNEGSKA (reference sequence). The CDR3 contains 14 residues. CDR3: CSAQSGTSYNEQFF.